This TCR beta chain was found in a study of Tregs in tolerant kidney transplant recipients. For the study at large: Related graft donors supplied nonmyeloablative bone marrow transplants, and mixed chimerism was transient. Whole-study results and caveats: The small number of patients limits these findings pending further validation. Donor-specific Treg expansion exceeded global Treg expansion in tolerant patients, suggesting antigen drive.

Clones were read by immunoSEQ multiplex PCR, and TCRdb kept only the in-frame ones, dropping some. The sample shows more than 75,000 clones, roughly 93% of them seen only once. CD4+CD25+CD127- Tregs, CD4+CD25- non-Tregs, CD4 and CD8 cells were sorted. Deletions cut 6 bases from V and 16 bases from J, with 19 bases between. CDR1 and CDR2 (germline): MNHEY, SVGAGI. The CDR3 has 12 amino acids. A remark on this clone: What it binds is unknown.

V and J are TRBV6-5 and TRBJ2-1, with D maybe TRBD1 (6 bases). Sequencing was performed on CD4+ T cells from blood, taken before the transplant. The receptor comes from a human donor who received a combined kidney and bone marrow transplant. CDR3 DNA sequence: TGTGCCAGCAGCACCTCCGGGACAAGGGAATTCTTC. Residues: CASSTSGTREFF.